The 8 T cell receptor beta chains reported below all come from one sample, sequenced in a study of blood T cells in healthy people across ages (dated by TCRdb to 2015 to 2017). Libraries were constructed by 5' RACE. Sequencing instrument: Illumina HiSeq 2500. The second PCR ran for roughly 6 to 11 cycles and used a J-beta primer mix along with a sample-barcoded 5' primer. TCRdb trimmed the raw reads at Q25, called clones with MiXCR and kept productive beta chains. Rows merge per CDR3 protein into single entries with the most common DNA and genes. The sample table records around 780,000 distinct CDR3 sequences; roughly 26% of these occur just once. The ten largest clones represent about 3% of the sample. The sample was also linked to a second study, of T cells of mothers and their children.

Sequenced material: blood. All receptors come from a boy under 18 in good health.

The sample holds a few counts of this clonotype. The V gene is TRBV5-1, the J gene TRBJ1-2, with a weak D call TRBD1 (5 bases). V lost 4 bases to trimming and J lost 3 bases, with 13 bases between them. The germline V gene has CDR1 SGHRS and CDR2 YFSETQ. The CDR3 is 14 residues long. In nucleotides, the CDR3 is TGCGCCAGCAGCCCGGAGACAGCCCACTATGGCTACACCTTC. It specifies CASSPETAHYGYTF.

The rearrangement links TRBV7-2 to TRBJ1-2, with 8 positions matching TRBD1. With 5 bases clipped from V and 6 bases from J, the junction kept 11 bases outside the gene matches. CDR3 size: 15 residues. Germline V gene lookup returns CDR1 SGHTA and CDR2 FQGNSA. This chain's CDR3 is CASSMQGAGGNGYTF. The CDR3 nucleotides are TGTGCCAGCAGCATGCAGGGGGCGGGTGGAAATGGCTACACCTTC. Full variable domain (missing parts from reference TRBV7-2 and TRBJ1-2): GAGVSQSPSNKVTEKGKDVELRCDPISGHTALYWYRQSLGQGLEFLIYFQGNSAPDKSGLPSDRFSAERTGGSVSTLTIQRTQQEDSAVYLCASSMQGAGGNGYTFGSGTRLTVV.

On this clonotype itself: The CDR3 does not end in the conserved phenylalanine or tryptophan, so this is likely a read error. The rearrangement uses TRBV29-1 and TRBJ1-3; the D is unclear. Germline values: CDR1 SQVTM, CDR2 ANQGSEA. Trimming stripped 3 bases from V and 2 bases from J, with 8 bases between. The CDR3 is 13 residues long. The CDR3 protein is CSVDLLAGNTIYC. In nucleotides, the CDR3 is TGCAGCGTTGATTTATTAGCTGGAAACACCATATATTGT.

This clonotype was detected ten times or more. The chain employs TRBV2 and TRBJ2-5, with 16 bases that match TRBD2. Germline lookup yields CDR1 SNHLY and CDR2 FYNNEI. V gave up 6 bases and J gave up 5 bases; unmatched junction bases: 6. This CDR3 is 16 amino acids long. CDR3 in DNA: TGTGCCAGCAGGGGACTAGCGGGGGGGGAAGGGGAGACCCAGTACTTC. Its translation is CASRGLAGGEGETQYF. Full variable domain (remainder filled in from reference TRBV2 and TRBJ2-5): EPEVTQTPSHQVTQMGQEVILRCVPISNHLYFYWYRQILGQKVEFLVSFYNNEISEKSEIFDDQFSVERPDGSNFTLKIRSTKLEDSAMYFCASRGLAGGEGETQYFGPGTRLLVL.

In this sample, this clonotype turned up a few times. This rearrangement joins TRBV12-3 or TRBV12-4 to TRBJ1-2, with D unresolved. This CDR3 comprises 14 residues. V lost 1 base and J lost 4, with 10 bases in between. The CDR3, as DNA: TGTGCCAGCAGTTTAGGGCAGGAGGCCTATGGCTACACCTTC. Protein: CASSLGQEAYGYTF.

This clonotype was seen ten or more times. This chain connects TRBV18 to TRBJ2-5; 12 bases line up with TRBD2. Germline values: CDR1 KGHSH, CDR2 LQKENI. There are 14 residues in the CDR3. Trimming at V came to 8 bases and at J to 3 bases, leaving 4 bases not matched to a gene. The chain's CDR3 is CASRRLAGEETQYF. DNA for the CDR3: TGTGCCAGCCGGCGACTAGCGGGGGAAGAGACCCAGTACTTC.

This clonotype was seen only a few times. The chain couples TRBV3-1 to TRBJ2-1; a possible D gene is TRBD2 (7 bases). The V gene's germline CDR1 is LGHDT and CDR2 YNNKEL (reference sequence). V lost 3 bases, J lost 1 base, and 16 bases lay in between. The CDR3 consists of 17 residues. CDR3 coding DNA: TGTGCCAGCAGCCACTGGCGGGGGCTCCTATCCTACAATGAGCAGTTCTTC. Residues: CASSHWRGLLSYNEQFF.

This clonotype has a handful of counts. The conserved final phenylalanine or tryptophan is absent from the CDR3, which likely points to a read error. The chain couples TRBV12-3 or TRBV12-4 to TRBJ1-1, with 7 bases identical to TRBD1. The CDR3 covers 14 residues. The CDR3 bases are TGTGCCTGCAGTTTAGCAGGGGGGCTCACTGAAGCTTTCCTT. Translation gives CACSLAGGLTEAFL.